The clone carrying this T cell receptor beta chain came up a few times. Its antigen is not identified. The CDR3 length is 20 residues. The J segment lost 3 bases and the V segment lost 3 bases, leaving 12 bases of the junction unmatched. In germline, CDR1 is SGHTA, CDR2 FQGTGA. Each CDR3 protein gets one entry after TCRdb re-called the reads with MiXCR. Here the sample spans around 770,000 distinct CDR3 sequences, about 27% being singletons. The sample belongs to a study of T cell repertoires in cytomegalovirus infection. Study-wide context: Epitope selection comprised recently identified HLA-C-restricted CMV epitopes and well-studied HLA-B-restricted CMV epitopes. It can be stated that public TCR beta signatures indicated CMV infection as well as a matching HLA type. Findings of the study overall: Summed frequency of public TCR beta families distinguished CMV carriers with the relevant HLA. The study found HLA-C-restricted CMV-specific TCR beta clonotypes dominating the ex vivo response.

Specimen: cultured CD8+ T cells from PBMCs, collected from culture after CMV antigen stimulation. The V and J genes are TRBV7-3 and TRBJ2-1; 15 bases are shared with TRBD2. The clonotype comes from a human donor in good health (CMV status not recorded). Some clones in this sample may be carry-over from other donors' samples. CDR3 coding DNA: TGTGCCAGCAGCTTGGGCGACAGGACTAGCGGGGGGGCTGTCTACAATGAGCAGTTCTTC. This gives the protein CASSLGDRTSGGAVYNEQFF.